A single T cell receptor (beta chain) is shown here with its context. Germline and junction disagree at one end, which may indicate a read error. The entry originates in a study of OX40 agonist ivuxolimab in advanced cancers. Study-wide background: Given to patients was ivuxolimab, an agonistic anti-OX40 (CD134) antibody. From roughly 23 to 90 years was the age range, with a mean of approximately 58 years, and over 70% were male.

The assay was immunoSEQ multiplex PCR, and TCRdb's table has in-frame clones only and misses some. Among approximately 64,000 clones listed, over 80% were seen once. Drawing of blood for sampling happened at baseline, at cycle 4 day 1, and at cycle 7 day 1. CDR1 SGDLS and CDR2 YYNGEE come from the germline V gene. The CDR3 loop spans 15 amino acids. The chain links TRBV9 to TRBJ2-5, with a tentative D call TRBD2 (6 bases). The sample here was CD4+ or CD8+ T cells sorted from blood, taken in a trial of the OX40 agonist ivuxolimab. This clonotype originated in an adult with an advanced solid tumor such as melanoma, head and neck, liver or kidney cancer. As DNA, the CDR3 is TGTGCCAGCGGCGTAGTCGGGACGGGAGAGGAGACCCAGTACTTC. It yields the protein CASGVVGTGEETQYF.